One TCR beta chain is described in this entry. The sample originates from a study of technical replicates of blood from a few donors. Germline values: CDR1 MDHEN, CDR2 SYDVKM. This CDR3 contains 15 residues. The V end was cut by 9 bases, the J end by 0 bases, with 15 bases between. The data were produced by immunoSEQ multiplex PCR, yet TCRdb's version contains in-frame clones alone and is incomplete. The sample includes about 84,000 clones, around 93% of them seen just once. V and J are TRBV28 and TRBJ1-5, with D possibly matching TRBD1 (6 bases). Sequencing used T cells isolated from PBMCs. The TCR sequence derives from a human donor in good health. In DNA form, the CDR3 reads TGTGCCAGTAGTCTTAGGGGGTTTAGCAATCAGCCCCAGCATTTT. Protein product: CASSLRGFSNQPQHF.